This T cell receptor (beta chain) was sequenced in a study of molecular identifiers for immune sequencing clone quantification. Libraries of naive CD8 T cells were made from roughly 20,000 to 1,000,000 sorted cells. They used 10%, 30% or 50% RNA. Sorting selected naive CD8 T cells with a CD8+CD4-CCR7+CD45RA+ phenotype. In this sample, this clonotype turned up many times. The antigen is not known. The study, taken as a whole, reports: Highly expanded clone sizes could be underestimated by identical TCR molecules that share a barcode. Clones above 20 RNA copies held over 98% of effector molecules, under 1% in naive cells.

TCRdb recomputed calls from the PCR reads with MiXCR, one row per CDR3 protein. The table shows more than 550,000 distinct CDR3 sequences, with roughly 23% occurring only once. The CDR3 is 12 amino acids. Germline lookup yields CDR1 SQVTM and CDR2 ANQGSEA. The ends were cut back, 3 bases at V and 6 bases at J, with 11 bases in the middle. This sequence originates from a human donor in good health. Some libraries in this study had Jurkat cell RNA spiked in. Sequencing was carried out using naive CD8+ T cells from blood, with Jurkat cell RNA spiked in. As for subset: FACS-sorted CD8+CD4-CCR7+CD45RA+ naive T cells. V is TRBV29-1 and J is TRBJ1-1; no clear D gene. CDR3 sequence: CSVDGRHPEAFF. The CDR3 DNA is TGCAGCGTTGACGGCCGACACCCTGAAGCTTTCTTT.